This entry features one T cell receptor beta chain sequence. V lost 5 bases and J 0 bases, leaving 5 bases between the germline ends. The CDR3 runs to 13 residues. Germline assignment: CDR1 SGHTA and CDR2 FQGTGA. This specimen comes from a study of blood T cell repertoires in COVID-19. Study-level background: COVID-19 samples collected from the United States, Italy and Spain covered acute and convalescent phases. PBMCs, B-cell-depleted T cells, or T cells were the source of the cDNA or gDNA that made up the material.

TCRdb's copy holds only in-frame clones and misses some; the assay was immunoSEQ multiplex PCR. Here the sample spans roughly 36,000 clones, about 87% being singletons. The specimen was peripheral blood. The sequence derives from a man between 45 and 60 years old with active or convalescent COVID-19. The chain uses TRBV7-3 and TRBJ1-5, with unresolved D. The CDR3 loop is CASSPGSNQPQHF. CDR3 nucleotides: TGTGCCAGCAGCCCCGGTAGCAATCAGCCCCAGCATTTT. The variable domain in full, with the rest retrieved from reference TRBV7-3 and TRBJ1-5, is GAGVSQTPSNKVTEKGKYVELRCDPISGHTALYWYRQSLGQGPEFLIYFQGTGAADDSGLPNDRFFAVRPEGSVSTLKIQRTERGDSAVYLCASSPGSNQPQHFGDGTRLSIL.